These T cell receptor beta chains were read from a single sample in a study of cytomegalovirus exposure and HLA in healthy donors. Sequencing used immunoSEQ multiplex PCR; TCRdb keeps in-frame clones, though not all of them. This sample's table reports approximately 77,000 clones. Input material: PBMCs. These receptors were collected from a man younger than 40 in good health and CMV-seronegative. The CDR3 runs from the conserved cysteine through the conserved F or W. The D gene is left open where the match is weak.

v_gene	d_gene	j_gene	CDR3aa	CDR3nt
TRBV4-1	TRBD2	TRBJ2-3	CASSQDWLAGATDTQYF	TGCGCCAGCAGCCAAGATTGGCTAGCGGGGGCCACAGATACGCAGTATTTT
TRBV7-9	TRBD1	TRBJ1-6	CASSHDRVRGSPLHF	TGTGCCAGCAGCCACGACAGGGTGAGGGGTTCACCCCTCCACTTT
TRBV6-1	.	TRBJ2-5	CASSPVEQETQYF	TGTGCCAGCAGTCCTGTCGAGCAAGAGACCCAGTACTTC
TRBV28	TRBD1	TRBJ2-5	CASNKQGAGQETQYF	TGTGCCAGCAATAAACAGGGGGCAGGCCAAGAGACCCAGTACTTC
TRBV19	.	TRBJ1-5	CASSMAQVLNQPQHF	TGTGCCAGTAGTATGGCCCAGGTCCTCAATCAGCCCCAGCATTTT
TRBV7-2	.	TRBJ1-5	CASSATGRSQPQHF	TGTGCCAGCAGCGCGACAGGTAGGAGTCAGCCCCAGCATTTT
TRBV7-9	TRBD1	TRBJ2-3	CASSLALWGTGALGDTQYF	TGTGCCAGCAGCTTAGCGTTATGGGGGACAGGGGCATTGGGGGATACGCAGTATTTT
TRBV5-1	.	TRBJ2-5	CASSGTAGQSGTQYF	TGCGCCAGCAGCGGTACGGCGGGCCAATCGGGGACCCAGTACTTC
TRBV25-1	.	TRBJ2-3	CASSEWGPDTQYF	TGTGCCAGCAGTGAATGGGGGCCAGATACGCAGTATTTT
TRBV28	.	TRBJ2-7	CASSPTAYEQYF	TGTGCCAGCAGCCCTACTGCTTACGAGCAGTACTTC
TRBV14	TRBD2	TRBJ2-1	CASSLPGGEQFF	TGTGCCAGCAGCCTTCCGGGGGGTGAGCAGTTCTTC
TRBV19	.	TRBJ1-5	CASSIVGGHKNQPQHF	TGTGCCAGTAGTATAGTAGGGGGACACAAAAATCAGCCCCAGCATTTT
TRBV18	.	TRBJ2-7	CASSPPGHNEQYF	TGTGCCAGCTCACCACCGGGACACAACGAGCAGTACTTC
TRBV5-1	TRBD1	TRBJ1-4	CASRVGTGEEKLFF	TGCGCCAGCAGAGTCGGGACAGGTGAAGAAAAACTGTTTTTT
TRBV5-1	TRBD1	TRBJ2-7	CASSPRTGFEQYF	TGCGCCAGCAGCCCCAGGACAGGATTCGAGCAGTACTTC
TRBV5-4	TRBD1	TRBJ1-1	CASSGRDSTNTEAFF	TGTGCCAGCAGCGGGCGGGACAGTACGAACACTGAAGCTTTCTTT
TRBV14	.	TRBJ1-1	CASSQDLTEMNTEAFF	TGTGCCAGCAGCCAAGATCTTACAGAAATGAACACTGAAGCTTTCTTT
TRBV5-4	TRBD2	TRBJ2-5	CASSLGTSDQRRETQYF	TGTGCCAGCAGCTTGGGGACTAGCGACCAGAGGCGGGAGACCCAGTACTTC
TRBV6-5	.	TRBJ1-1	CASSFTGLNTEAFF	TGTGCCAGCAGTTTCACAGGGTTGAACACTGAAGCTTTCTTT
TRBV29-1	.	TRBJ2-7	CSVGYGRGSEQYF	TGCAGCGTTGGATATGGCAGGGGCTCCGAGCAGTACTTC